These T cell receptor beta chains were read from a single sample in a study of blood T cells in healthy people across ages. Each CDR3 protein gets one entry after TCRdb re-called the 5' RACE reads with MiXCR. The sample lists about 290,000 distinct CDR3 sequences, around 30% occurring once. The sample consisted of blood. Receptors originate from a woman in her seventies in good health. Both conserved end residues are part of each CDR3. D genes are given only for firm matches. Clone size is not always given. Where it is, it says once, few, many or a class for expanded clones.

V	size	D	J	DNA	CDR3
TRBV9	few	-	TRBJ2-5	TGTGCCAGCAGCGGCGGGGCGCAAGAGACCCAGTACTTC	CASSGGAQETQYF
TRBV28	-	-	TRBJ2-1	TGTGCCAGCAGTTTGACAGGAAGGGGCGAGCAGTTCTTC	CASSLTGRGEQFF
TRBV5-1	few	TRBD2	TRBJ2-2	TGCGCCAGCAGAACTAGCGGGAGGGCCGCGGGCACCGGGGAGCTGTTTTTT	CASRTSGRAAGTGELFF
TRBV6-1	few	-	TRBJ1-4	TGTGCCAGCAGTGAAGCGGAACAGGGCAAAAGGGAAAAACTGTTTTTT	CASSEAEQGKREKLFF
TRBV12-3/TRBV12-4	-	TRBD2	TRBJ2-4	TGTGCCAGCAGTTTGGGACTAGCGGGGCGCATTCAGTACTTC	CASSLGLAGRIQYF
TRBV7-2	-	-	TRBJ2-1	TGTGCCAGCAGGGGCTTCTCTGAGCAGTTCTTC	CASRGFSEQFF
TRBV4-1	-	-	TRBJ2-2	TGCGCCAGCCAGGGGACGGGGTACACCGGGGAGCTGTTTTTT	CASQGTGYTGELFF
TRBV7-3	-	-	TRBJ2-1	TGTGCCAGCAGCTCGCTTAGCGGCGCAATGAATGAGCAGTTCTTC	CASSSLSGAMNEQFF
TRBV28	-	-	TRBJ1-2	TGTGCCAGCAGTGTGAACTATGGCGACACCTTC	CASSVNYGDTF
TRBV5-1	many	TRBD1	TRBJ1-1	TGCGCCAGCAGCTTGGACGGCAGGGGGTCGAACACTGAAGCTTTCTTT	CASSLDGRGSNTEAFF
TRBV20-1	many	TRBD1	TRBJ2-5	TGCAGTGCCAACCCCGGGACAGGGGGCTCGGAGACCCAGTACTTC	CSANPGTGGSETQYF
TRBV10-3	-	-	TRBJ2-4	TGTGCCATCAGCGGCTTACAGGGAGACATTCAGTACTTC	CAISGLQGDIQYF
TRBV20-1	many	TRBD1	TRBJ1-5	TGCAGTGCCCCCGGGACAGGGGGCCCGAGCAATCAGCCCCAGCATTTT	CSAPGTGGPSNQPQHF
TRBV3-1	-	-	TRBJ1-1	TGTGCCAGCAGCCAACCACGGGGGAACACTGAAGCTTTCTTT	CASSQPRGNTEAFF
TRBV7-2	-	-	TRBJ1-1	TGTGCCAGCAGCTTAGTACTGAGGAACACTGAAGCTTTCTTT	CASSLVLRNTEAFF
TRBV12-3/TRBV12-4	-	TRBD2	TRBJ2-3	TGTGCCAGCAGTTTAGATCCGGGACTAGCGGAAAGCGGGACAGATACGGAGTATTTT	CASSLDPGLAESGTDTEYF
TRBV5-1	-	TRBD1	TRBJ1-4	TGCGCCAGCAGCTTGAAAGGACAGGGGGCGACTAATGAAAAACTGTTTTTT	CASSLKGQGATNEKLFF
TRBV2	once	-	TRBJ2-7	TGTGCCAGCAGGGGGGACCCCCACGAGCAGTACTTC	CASRGDPHEQYF
TRBV18	few	-	TRBJ2-6	TGTGCCAGCTCACCAGTCATTGGGCAGAGCTCTGGGGCCAACGTCCTGACTTTC	CASSPVIGQSSGANVLTF
TRBV5-1	-	-	TRBJ1-2	TGCGCCAGCAGCTTGACCGCGGGAAACTATGGCTACACCTTC	CASSLTAGNYGYTF
TRBV28	-	-	TRBJ2-1	TGTGCCAGCACACTCCTAACTAGGAATGAGCAGTTCTTC	CASTLLTRNEQFF
TRBV3-1	-	TRBD1	TRBJ2-3	TGTGCCAGCAGCCCTCGGCCACAGGGACAGGATACGCAGTATTTT	CASSPRPQGQDTQYF
TRBV7-9	-	-	TRBJ1-5	TGTGCCAGCAGCTCGAACTATGATCAGCCCCAGCATTTT	CASSSNYDQPQHF
TRBV11-2	few	-	TRBJ2-1	TGTGCCAGCAGCTTAAAGAATGAGCAGTTCTTC	CASSLKNEQFF
TRBV7-2	many	TRBD1	TRBJ2-2	TGTGCCAGCAGTCCCGGGACAGGGGGTTTCGGGGAGCTGTTTTTT	CASSPGTGGFGELFF
TRBV20-1	-	-	TRBJ1-5	TGCAGTGCCCGACAGAGCAATCAGCCCCAGCATTTT	CSARQSNQPQHF
TRBV28	-	-	TRBJ2-1	TGTGCCAGCACCTCAACCGGGGCAGGGAGCTCCTACAATGAGCAGTTCTTC	CASTSTGAGSSYNEQFF
TRBV7-2	few	-	TRBJ2-7	TGTGCCAGCAGCTCTGGGGGGGGCCGATACGAGCAGTACTTC	CASSSGGGRYEQYF
TRBV4-3	-	-	TRBJ1-2	TGCGCCAGCAGTCTCAGGCACTACTATGGCTACACCTTC	CASSLRHYYGYTF
TRBV20-1	-	-	TRBJ1-4	TGCAGTGCTTCACTACCCCGGGACCTGGGGGAAAAACTGTTTTTT	CSASLPRDLGEKLFF
TRBV15	few	-	TRBJ1-1	TGTGCCACCAGCAGAGATCCGCCCGACGTGAACACTGAAGCTTTCTTT	CATSRDPPDVNTEAFF
TRBV24-1	-	TRBD2	TRBJ2-1	TGTGCCACCAGTGATTTTCCTAGCGGGAGCCATGAGCAGTTCTTC	CATSDFPSGSHEQFF
TRBV28	-	-	TRBJ2-7	TGTGCCAGCAGTAAGGGGTTAGGCGAGCAGTACTTC	CASSKGLGEQYF
TRBV29-1	-	TRBD2	TRBJ2-7	TGCAGCGTTGGAGTTAGCGGGAGGGCCTACGAGCAGTACTTC	CSVGVSGRAYEQYF
TRBV18	few	-	TRBJ2-4	TGTGCCAGCTCACCGAGCGGGCAAAACATTCAGTACTTC	CASSPSGQNIQYF
TRBV12-3/TRBV12-4	-	-	TRBJ1-4	TGTGCCAGCAGTTTAATAGATTTTAATGAAAAACTGTTTTTT	CASSLIDFNEKLFF
TRBV28	few	TRBD2	TRBJ2-7	TGTGCCGGCAGTTTATCCGGGACTAGTTCCTACGAGCAGTACTTC	CAGSLSGTSSYEQYF
TRBV7-2	few	-	TRBJ1-1	TGTGCCAGCAGCTTAACCCAGATCACTGAAGCTTTCTTT	CASSLTQITEAFF
TRBV6-5	-	-	TRBJ2-5	TGTGCCAGCGCCGGACACAACCAAGAGACCCAGTACTTC	CASAGHNQETQYF
TRBV3-1	few	TRBD1	TRBJ1-5	TGTGCCAGCTCCCCGACAGGGGATGGCGGGCAGTCCCAGCATTTT	CASSPTGDGGQSQHF
TRBV28	-	TRBD1	TRBJ1-3	TGTGCCAGCAGGGACAGGGACACCATATATTTT	CASRDRDTIYF
TRBV20-1	few	-	TRBJ2-7	TGCAGTGCTAGCCTAGCGAGTTACGAGCAGTACTTC	CSASLASYEQYF
TRBV24-1	many	-	TRBJ2-1	TGTGCCACCAATAGCGCGAGCTACAATGAGCAGTTCTTC	CATNSASYNEQFF
TRBV12-3/TRBV12-4	-	TRBD2	TRBJ2-3	TGTGCCAGCAGGCCCCTCTCGCTAGCGGGAGACACAGATACGCAGTATTTT	CASRPLSLAGDTDTQYF
TRBV12-3/TRBV12-4	-	-	TRBJ2-1	TGTGCCAGCAGAGCGGACCAAGCGCGGTACAATGAGCAGTTCTTC	CASRADQARYNEQFF
TRBV5-5	-	-	TRBJ2-7	TGTGCCAGCGGCGATTTATACGAGCAGTACTTC	CASGDLYEQYF
TRBV27	few	TRBD1	TRBJ1-1	TGTGCCAGCAGTGAGACAGGGGGTGGAACTGAAGCTTTCTTT	CASSETGGGTEAFF
TRBV20-1	few	TRBD2	TRBJ2-7	TGCAGTGCTCAGGCCGGGAGGGTACCCTACGAGCAGTACTTC	CSAQAGRVPYEQYF
TRBV7-9	-	-	TRBJ1-4	TGTGCCAGCAGCCAAATGGGGGGTAATGAAAAACTGTTTTTT	CASSQMGGNEKLFF
TRBV29-1	many	-	TRBJ2-7	TGCAGCGCGAGTAGCTCCTACGAGCAGTACTTC	CSASSSYEQYF
TRBV2	-	TRBD1	TRBJ2-3	TGTGCCAGCAGCGGGACAGGGTTCGATACGCAGTGTTTT	CASSGTGFDTQCF
TRBV2	many	-	TRBJ1-4	TGTGCCAGCACGTCTCGTCACAATGAAAAACTGTTTTTT	CASTSRHNEKLFF